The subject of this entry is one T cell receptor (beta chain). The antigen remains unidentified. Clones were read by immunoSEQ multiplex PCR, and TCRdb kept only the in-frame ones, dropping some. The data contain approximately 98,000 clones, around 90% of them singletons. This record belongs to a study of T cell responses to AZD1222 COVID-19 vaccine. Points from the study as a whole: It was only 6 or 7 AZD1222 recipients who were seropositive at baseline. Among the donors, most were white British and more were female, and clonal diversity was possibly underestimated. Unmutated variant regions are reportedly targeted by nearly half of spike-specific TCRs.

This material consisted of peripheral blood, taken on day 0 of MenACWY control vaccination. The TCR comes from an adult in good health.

DNA for the CDR3: TGTGCCAGCAGCTCTGGACAGGGACGGAGGGAAGCTTTCTTT. This encodes CASSSGQGRREAFF. This rearrangement joins TRBV6-2 or TRBV6-3 to TRBJ1-1; 8 bases match TRBD1. The CDR3 runs 14 residues. Germline V gene data show CDR1 as MNHEY and CDR2 as SVGEGT. Trimming at V came to 6 bases and at J to 8 bases, leaving 11 bases not matched to a gene.